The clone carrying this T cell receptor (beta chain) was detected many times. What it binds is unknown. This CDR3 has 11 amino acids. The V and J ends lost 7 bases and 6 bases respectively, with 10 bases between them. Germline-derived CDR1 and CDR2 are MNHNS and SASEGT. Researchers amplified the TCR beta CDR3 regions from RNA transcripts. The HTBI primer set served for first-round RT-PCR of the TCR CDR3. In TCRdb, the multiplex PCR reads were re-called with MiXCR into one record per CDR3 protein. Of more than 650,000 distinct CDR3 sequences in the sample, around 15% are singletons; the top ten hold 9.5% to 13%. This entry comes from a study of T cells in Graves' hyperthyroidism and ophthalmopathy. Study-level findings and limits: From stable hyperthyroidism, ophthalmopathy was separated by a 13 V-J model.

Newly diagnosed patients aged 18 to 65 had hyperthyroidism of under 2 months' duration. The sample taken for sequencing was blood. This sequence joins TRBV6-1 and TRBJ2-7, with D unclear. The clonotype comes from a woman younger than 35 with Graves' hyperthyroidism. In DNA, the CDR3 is TGTGCCAGCAAACCCTCAGGCGAGCAGTACTTC. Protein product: CASKPSGEQYF.